What follows are 28 T cell receptor beta chains derived from one specimen sequenced in a study of T-cell memory formation after mild COVID-19. TCRdb called the 5' RACE reads again in MiXCR, with one record for every CDR3 protein. The repertoire has hundreds of thousands of distinct CDR3 sequences, roughly a quarter of them found once; the top ten carry around 9%. Sequencing input: PBMCs or a T cell subset sorted from them (not recorded which). These receptors were obtained from an adult woman who had mild COVID-19 (a few samples of this study predate the infection). Cell type and time point are not known.

The V call is TRBV29-1, the J call TRBJ1-3; no clear D gene. The CDR3 loop spans 14 amino acids. V lost 1 base to trimming and J lost 0 bases, with 7 bases between them. Germline CDR1 reads SQVTM; CDR2 reads ANQGSEA. The CDR3 sequence: CSVEGTHSGNTIYF. The CDR3 nucleotides read TGCAGCGTTGAAGGGACCCACTCTGGAAACACCATATATTTT.

CDR3 sequence reads: CASSFAPGQGEAFF. The CDR3 DNA sequence: TGTGCCAGCAGTTTTGCCCCAGGACAGGGTGAAGCTTTCTTT. The chain couples TRBV12-3 or TRBV12-4 to TRBJ1-1, with 8 nucleotides matching TRBD1. After removal of 3 bases from V and 7 bases from J, the junction contained 7 bases not matched to a gene. The CDR3 runs 14 residues.

This clonotype was seen a handful of times. V and J are TRBV6-4 and TRBJ1-5; D may be TRBD1 (6 bases). Trimming removed 1 base at V and 2 bases at J, with 24 bases between. The germline gives CDR1 MRHNA, CDR2 SNTAGT. The CDR3 totals 20 residues. CDR3 protein: CASSDLVGDRPKVGNQPQHF. DNA of the CDR3: TGTGCCAGCAGTGACTTAGTGGGTGACAGGCCGAAGGTGGGCAATCAGCCCCAGCATTTT.

The rearrangement uses TRBV6-2 or TRBV6-3 and TRBJ2-7, with D possibly matching TRBD1 (5 bases). This CDR3 contains 16 residues. Germline CDR1 and CDR2: MNHEY and SVGEGT. V lost 0 bases and J 0 bases, leaving 12 bases between the germline ends. CDR3 in amino acids: CASSYSQGISSYEQYF. The DNA of the CDR3 is TGTGCCAGCAGTTACTCGCAGGGAATAAGCTCCTACGAGCAGTACTTC.

This clonotype occurred a few times. The chain is built from TRBV10-3 and TRBJ2-7; possibly TRBD1 for D (6 bases). CDR1 ENHRY and CDR2 SYGVKD come from the germline V gene. V lost 5 bases and J 2 bases, leaving 13 bases between the germline ends. CDR3 length equals 14 residues. CDR3 amino acids: CAISRQAPTYEQYF. The CDR3 nucleotides read TGTGCCATCAGTAGACAGGCTCCCACCTACGAGCAGTACTTC.

The chain recombines TRBV2 with TRBJ2-7; 11 positions agree with TRBD2. The CDR3 is 14 amino acids. Germline V gene data show CDR1 as SNHLY and CDR2 as FYNNEI. V shed 6 bases and J 5 bases; nucleotides not matched to a gene: 6. Written as DNA, the CDR3 is TGTGCCAGCAGGAAAGGACTAGCGGGTAACGAGCAGTACTTC. This gives the protein CASRKGLAGNEQYF.

The chain carries TRBV24-1 and TRBJ2-1; maybe TRBD1 (6 bases). The germline V and J ends were trimmed by 6 bases and 1 base, with 18 bases remaining between them. Germline CDR1 is KGHDR and CDR2 is SFDVKD. The CDR3 covers 17 residues. The CDR3 loop reads CATSTRTGLGSYNEQFF. The CDR3 nucleotides are TGTGCCACCAGTACCCGAACAGGGTTAGGTTCCTACAATGAGCAGTTCTTC.

This chain links TRBV29-1 with TRBJ2-7; TRBD1 might be the D (6 bases). Germline loops: CDR1 SQVTM, CDR2 ANQGSEA. The V end lost 3 bases, the J end lost 4 bases, and 13 bases lay between the germline ends. The CDR3 is 13 residues long. CDR3 sequence (DNA): TGCAGCGTTGATATGGGACAAGCTTACGAGCAGTACTTC. Its protein is CSVDMGQAYEQYF.

The chain has TRBV7-2 and TRBJ2-3; TRBD2 matches 14 bases. The CDR3 length is 15 residues. Germline-derived CDR1 and CDR2 are SGHTA and FQGNSA. The trim removed 5 bases at V and 8 bases at J, leaving 6 bases unmatched. Written as DNA, the CDR3 is TGTGCCAGCAGCCCCGGGACTAGCGGGGGCTTTACGCAGTATTTT. Its translation is CASSPGTSGGFTQYF.

V usage is TRBV28 and J usage is TRBJ1-2, with a tentative D call TRBD1 (5 bases). The V end lost 5 bases, the J end lost 8 bases, and 12 bases lay between the germline ends. Germline CDR1 reads MDHEN; CDR2 reads SYDVKM. The CDR3 contains 12 residues. CDR3 amino acids: CASSTGTKGYTF. The CDR3 nucleotides are TGTGCCAGCAGTACCGGGACGAAGGGCTACACCTTC.

CDR3 residues: CASSQESDFFYEQYF. In DNA, the CDR3 is TGTGCCAGCAGCCAAGAAAGCGACTTCTTCTACGAGCAGTACTTC. This sequence joins TRBV3-1 and TRBJ2-7; no firm D call. Germline CDR1 is LGHDT and CDR2 is YNNKEL (reference sequence). This CDR3 spans 15 amino acids. The germline V and J ends were trimmed by 0 bases and 3 bases, with 12 bases remaining between them.

This clonotype was recorded many times. The chain carries TRBV5-5 and TRBJ2-7; no definite D call. The CDR3 has 15 amino acids. CDR1 is SGHKS, CDR2 YYEKEE, per germline (reference sequence). V shed 1 base and J shed 1 base, with 12 bases lying between them. CDR3 loop: CASSLWAGRSYEQYF. The CDR3 bases are TGTGCCAGCAGCTTGTGGGCAGGCCGTTCCTACGAGCAGTACTTC.

The chain links TRBV6-2 or TRBV6-3 to TRBJ2-7; possibly TRBD1 or TRBD2 for D (5 bases each). Trimming removed 1 base at V and 9 bases at J, with 22 bases between. CDR1 is MNHEY, CDR2 SVGEGT, per germline. This CDR3 has 16 amino acids. CDR3 region: CASSYYRSRDVGGQYF. The CDR3 DNA is TGTGCCAGCAGTTACTATAGGTCCCGGGACGTTGGCGGGCAGTACTTC.

The chain is built from TRBV5-4 and TRBJ1-2; D not resolved. The CDR3 length is 12 residues. V was trimmed by 2 bases and J by 5 bases, leaving 7 bases between them. Germline CDR1 and CDR2: SGHNT and YYREEE (reference sequence). The CDR3 is CASSFYGYGYTF. In DNA form, the CDR3 reads TGTGCCAGCAGCTTCTACGGTTATGGCTACACCTTC.

The V call is TRBV4-1, the J call TRBJ2-7; D unresolved. The V end lost 4 bases, the J end lost 8 bases, and 9 bases lay between the germline ends. The CDR3 length is 11 residues. Germline-derived CDR1 and CDR2 are MGHRA and YSYEKL. CDR3 region: CASSPGAQQYF. The CDR3 DNA reads as TGCGCCAGCAGCCCCGGAGCTCAGCAGTACTTC.

The rearrangement joins TRBV9 to TRBJ2-3; 7 positions match TRBD2. The CDR3 totals 16 residues. The trim removed 4 bases at V and 2 bases at J, leaving 10 bases unmatched. Germline CDR1 reads SGDLS; CDR2 reads YYNGEE. CDR3 amino acids: CASSFSLGGTTDTQYF. CDR3 coding DNA: TGTGCCAGCAGCTTCTCTTTGGGGGGGACCACAGATACGCAGTATTTT.

The chain employs TRBV5-1 and TRBJ2-7; D is unclear. CDR1 is SGHRS, CDR2 YFSETQ, per germline. V shed 0 bases and J shed 6 bases, with 7 bases lying between them. The CDR3 sequence is 12 residues long. The CDR3 DNA follows: TGCGCCAGCAGCTTGGTATCAGTCGAGCAGTACTTC. As protein: CASSLVSVEQYF.

V gene TRBV6-6 combines with J gene TRBJ1-1; maybe TRBD1 (6 bases). The CDR3 is 13 amino acids. V lost 8 bases and J 4 bases, leaving 14 bases between the germline ends. The germline V gene encodes CDR1 MNHNY and CDR2 SVGAGI (reference sequence). CDR3 residues: CASRRGAGTEAFF. The CDR3 nucleotides read TGTGCCAGCCGGAGGGGGGCAGGCACTGAAGCTTTCTTT.

This clonotype was detected only a few times. The chain combines TRBV6-2 or TRBV6-3 with TRBJ1-5; tentative D call: TRBD1 (5 bases). Trimming took off 6 bases at V and 5 bases at J, with 17 bases between the two ends. The CDR3 consists of 15 residues. Germline lookup yields CDR1 MNHEY and CDR2 SVGEGT. CDR3 DNA sequence: TGTGCCAGCAGCCCTCACGGGGGAGGGGATCAGCCCCAGCATTTT. It specifies CASSPHGGGDQPQHF.

V gene TRBV18 combines with J gene TRBJ1-4, with 8 bases fitting TRBD1. The germline gives CDR1 KGHSH, CDR2 LQKENI. The ends lost 3 bases at V and 4 bases at J; junction bases unmatched: 4. The CDR3 has 15 residues. The CDR3 nucleotides are TGTGCCAGCTCACCGCGGACAGGGATTAATGAAAAACTGTTTTTT. Translating it yields CASSPRTGINEKLFF.

J is TRBJ2-4 and V is TRBV6-6; D might be TRBD1 (5 bases). This CDR3 comprises 16 residues. Germline V gene data show CDR1 as MNHNY and CDR2 as SVGAGI (reference sequence). Trimming took off 4 bases at V and 0 bases at J, with 13 bases between the two ends. The CDR3 nucleotides are TGTGCCAGCAGTTTACTCCAGGGCCTAGCCAAAAACATTCAGTACTTC. Translation: CASSLLQGLAKNIQYF.

The V gene is TRBV5-1, the J gene TRBJ2-1; 8 positions agree with TRBD1. The CDR3 runs 14 residues. Trimming cost V 0 bases and J 10 bases; bases outside gene matches: 6. Germline V CDR1 and CDR2: SGHRS, YFSETQ. The CDR3 DNA follows: TGCGCCAGCAGCTTGGAGGGACAGGACAGCGAGCAGTTCTTC. Its protein is CASSLEGQDSEQFF.

Only a few counts were recorded for this clonotype. This chain joins TRBV4-2 and TRBJ1-5; D gene uncertain. The V gene's germline CDR1 is LGHNA and CDR2 YNFKEQ. This CDR3 region has 15 residues. The V gene lost 0 bases and the J gene lost 7 bases, with 13 bases spanning the gap. The CDR3 loop is CASSQDLGFGQPQHF. The CDR3 DNA reads as TGTGCCAGCAGCCAAGATTTAGGGTTCGGACAGCCCCAGCATTTT.

The rearrangement uses TRBV12-3 or TRBV12-4 and TRBJ1-1, with TRBD1 matching over 10 bases. Trimming removed 3 bases from V and 4 bases from J; junction bases left unmatched: 5. The CDR3 is 15 amino acids. The CDR3 nucleotides read TGTGCCAGCAGTTTCCGGGGGACAGGGGCCACTGAAGCTTTCTTT. Translated, it gives CASSFRGTGATEAFF.

This clonotype has a handful of counts. V is TRBV19 and J is TRBJ2-2; 7 bases map to TRBD1. The CDR3 extends over 16 amino acids. V gave up 3 bases and J gave up 4 bases; unmatched junction bases: 8. From germline, CDR1 is LNHDA and CDR2 SQIVND (reference sequence). In nucleotides, the CDR3 is TGTGCCAGTAGTATGGACATAGGGGGCGGCACCGGGGAGCTGTTTTTT. Translating it yields CASSMDIGGGTGELFF. Together with reference TRBV19 and TRBJ2-2, the CDR3 gives the full variable domain: DGGITQSPKYLFRKEGQNVTLSCEQNLNHDAMYWYRQDPGQGLRLIYYSQIVNDFQKGDIAEGYSVSREKKESFPLTVTSAQKNPTAFYLCASSMDIGGGTGELFFGEGSRLTVL.

This clonotype has a handful of counts. This rearrangement joins TRBV5-6 to TRBJ2-7; perhaps TRBD1 as D (5 bases). CDR1 and CDR2 from the germline V gene are SGHDT and YYEEEE. V shed 0 bases and J shed 6 bases, with 13 bases lying between them. This CDR3 is built from 14 residues. CDR3 sequence reads: CASSLGGASAEQYF. CDR3 nucleotide sequence: TGTGCCAGCAGCTTGGGTGGGGCGAGCGCCGAGCAGTACTTC.

This clonotype was counted a few times. The chain combines TRBV5-1 with TRBJ2-5, with a possible D match to TRBD2 (7 bases). V lost 5 bases and J lost 5, with 19 bases in between. From germline, CDR1 is SGHRS and CDR2 YFSETQ. This CDR3 spans 15 amino acids. In nucleotides, the CDR3 is TGCGCCAGCAGTCAGCGGGACACCCAGGGGGAGACCCAGTACTTC. It encodes CASSQRDTQGETQYF.

The chain joins TRBV4-1 to TRBJ2-3; 7 positions match TRBD1. Germline CDR1 MGHRA, CDR2 YSYEKL. This CDR3 contains 14 residues. Trimming took 5 bases from V and 4 from J; bases not matched to a gene: 6. The CDR3 is CASSFRQGSDTQYF. As DNA, the CDR3 is TGCGCCAGCAGCTTCCGACAGGGATCAGATACGCAGTATTTT.